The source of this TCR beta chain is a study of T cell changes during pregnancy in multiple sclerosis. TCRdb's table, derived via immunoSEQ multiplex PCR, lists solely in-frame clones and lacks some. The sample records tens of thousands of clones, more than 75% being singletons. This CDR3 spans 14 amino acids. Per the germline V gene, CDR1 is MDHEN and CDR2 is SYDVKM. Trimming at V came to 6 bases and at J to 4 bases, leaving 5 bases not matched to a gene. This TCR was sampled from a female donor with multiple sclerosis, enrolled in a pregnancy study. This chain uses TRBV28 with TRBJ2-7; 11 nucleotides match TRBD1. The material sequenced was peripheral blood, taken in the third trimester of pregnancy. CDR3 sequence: CASRRTGGGYEQYF. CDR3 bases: TGTGCCAGCAGGAGGACAGGGGGCGGTTACGAGCAGTACTTC.